These 19 T cell receptor beta chains originate from one sample sequenced in a study of identical twins. TCRdb analysed the 5' RACE reads with MiXCR anew, one entry per CDR3 protein. The repertoire holds about 520,000 distinct CDR3 sequences, with about 20% as singletons. The data also belong to a second study, concerning T cells expressing NK-cell markers.

The sample comprised CD4+ T cells sorted from blood. These receptors all come from a woman aged 18-35 years in good health.

This sequence joins TRBV20-1 and TRBJ2-5; TRBD2 might be the D (5 bases). The CDR3 loop spans 13 amino acids. Trimming took off 6 bases at V and 5 bases at J, with 16 bases between the two ends. Germline V gene data show CDR1 as DFQATT and CDR2 as SNEGSKA (reference sequence). The CDR3 nucleotides are TGCAGTGCCGAGTCTAGCTCTGCGGAGACCCAGTACTTC. It specifies CSAESSSAETQYF.

The sample holds a few counts of this clonotype. V and J are TRBV25-1 and TRBJ2-3; maybe TRBD1 (5 bases). This CDR3 has 14 amino acids. The V end was cut by 4 bases, the J end by 0 bases, with 8 bases between. Germline lookup yields CDR1 MGHDK and CDR2 SYGVNS. The DNA for the CDR3 is TGTGCCAGCAGTGTCCAGGGCAGCACAGATACGCAGTATTTT. As protein: CASSVQGSTDTQYF.

This clonotype was recorded many times. V and J are TRBV5-1 and TRBJ2-7; 11 bases align to TRBD1. After removal of 4 bases from V and 6 bases from J, the junction contained 6 bases not matched to a gene. The CDR3 is 14 residues long. Germline V lookup: CDR1 SGHRS, CDR2 YFSETQ. CDR3 amino acids: CASSRGTGGGEQYF. The CDR3 DNA follows: TGCGCCAGCAGCCGAGGGACAGGGGGAGGCGAGCAGTACTTC. Based on the CDR3 plus reference TRBV5-1 and TRBJ2-7, the full variable domain is KAGVTQTPRYLIKTRGQQVTLSCSPISGHRSVSWYQQTPGQGLQFLFEYFSETQRNKGNFPGRFSGRQFSNSRSEMNVSTLELGDSALYLCASSRGTGGGEQYFGPGTRLTVT.

In its sample, this clonotype was seen many times. The J gene is TRBJ2-3, the V gene TRBV5-5, with D unclear. V gave up 4 bases and J gave up 0 bases, with 3 bases separating them. This CDR3 region has 12 residues. Looked up from germline, CDR1 is SGHKS and CDR2 is YYEKEE (reference sequence). CDR3 protein: CASSTSTDTQYF. DNA for the CDR3: TGTGCCAGCAGCACTAGCACAGATACGCAGTATTTT.

This chain uses TRBV12-3 or TRBV12-4 with TRBJ1-1; the D gene is possibly TRBD1 (5 bases). This CDR3 is built from 13 residues. V was shortened by 10 bases and J by 0 bases, with 12 bases between the two germline ends. For the CDR3, the DNA is TGTGCCACCGGGACGCCGGTGAACACTGAAGCTTTCTTT. It codes for CATGTPVNTEAFF.

V and J are TRBV10-3 and TRBJ2-5; a possible D gene is TRBD1 (6 bases). The germline V and J ends were trimmed by 4 bases and 7 bases, with 16 bases remaining between them. CDR3 length equals 14 residues. Germline CDR1 ENHRY, CDR2 SYGVKD. DNA of the CDR3: TGTGCCATCAGTGGGTTGGCAGGGGATACGACCCAGTACTTC. Translating gives CAISGLAGDTTQYF.

In this sample, this clonotype turned up a few times. The genes are TRBV20-1 and TRBJ1-3, with D possibly matching TRBD1 (5 bases). The CDR3 is 13 residues long. V gave up 6 bases and J gave up 7 bases, with 16 bases separating them. Germline values: CDR1 DFQATT, CDR2 SNEGSKA (reference sequence). DNA of the CDR3: TGCAGTGCAGCACCAGGGTTCAGGAACACCATATATTTT. Amino acids: CSAAPGFRNTIYF.

The rearrangement uses TRBV6-1 and TRBJ2-1; TRBD1 might be the D (6 bases). From germline, CDR1 is MNHNS and CDR2 SASEGT. With 2 bases removed from V and 7 bases from J, the gap between germline ends came to 12 bases. The CDR3 runs to 14 residues. The CDR3: CASSERQGRNEQFF. The CDR3, as DNA: TGTGCCAGCAGTGAAAGGCAGGGGCGGAATGAGCAGTTCTTC.

This clonotype was counted at least ten times. The CDR3: CSARDPGGYTEAFF. CDR3 nucleotides: TGCAGTGCTAGAGATCCAGGGGGCTACACTGAAGCTTTCTTT. The rearrangement links TRBV20-1 to TRBJ1-1; 8 bases match TRBD1. Germline CDR1 DFQATT, CDR2 SNEGSKA (reference sequence). V lost 0 bases, J lost 3 bases, and 3 bases stayed unmatched. This CDR3 comprises 14 residues.

This clonotype appeared a few times. This chain links TRBV20-1 with TRBJ2-7; no reliable D call. Trimming took off 3 bases at V and 2 bases at J, with 8 bases between the two ends. The CDR3 consists of 12 residues. The germline V gene encodes CDR1 DFQATT and CDR2 SNEGSKA (reference sequence). Here the CDR3 DNA reads TGCAGTGCTAGGGACGGCCCCTACGAGCAGTACTTC. It translates to CSARDGPYEQYF.

This clonotype has ten or more counts. V usage is TRBV12-3 or TRBV12-4 and J usage is TRBJ1-2, with TRBD1 identical over 7 bases. J gave up 7 bases and V 3 bases, and 5 bases lay outside the gene matches. CDR3 length equals 13 residues. The CDR3 coding sequence is TGTGCCAGCAGTTTCGAAGGGGGCGGTGGCTACACCTTC. Its translation: CASSFEGGGGYTF.

This clonotype was observed at least ten times. The J gene is TRBJ2-5, the V gene TRBV12-3 or TRBV12-4; D tentatively reads TRBD1 or TRBD2 (5 bases each). V was cut by 7 bases and J by 5 bases, with 17 bases left in between. This CDR3 is built from 14 residues. The CDR3 reads CASNHRGVRETQYF. The CDR3 bases are TGTGCCAGCAACCACCGGGGCGTGCGGGAGACCCAGTACTTC.

This clonotype has ten or more counts. The CDR3 nucleotides are TGTGCCAGCAGCCTCCGACAGGGGGCCAACTCACCCCTCCACTTT. It codes for CASSLRQGANSPLHF. This chain joins TRBV6-1 and TRBJ1-6; 10 positions match TRBD1. Germline V gives CDR1 MNHNS, CDR2 SASEGT. CDR3 length equals 15 residues. V lost 6 bases, J lost 10 bases, and 9 bases stayed unmatched.

The chain carries TRBV20-1 and TRBJ1-4; D possibly corresponds to TRBD1 (6 bases). CDR3 length: 14 amino acids. Germline CDR1 DFQATT, CDR2 SNEGSKA (reference sequence). Trimming stripped 3 bases from V and 0 bases from J, with 8 bases between. Here the CDR3 reads CSARRQATNEKLFF. The CDR3 coding sequence is TGCAGTGCTAGGAGACAGGCAACTAATGAAAAACTGTTTTTT.

This clonotype showed up just a few times. V is TRBV15 and J is TRBJ2-5; D is ambiguous. V shed 0 bases and J shed 5 bases, with 4 bases lying between them. This CDR3 comprises 12 residues. CDR1 is LNHNV, CDR2 YYDKDF, per germline (reference sequence). The CDR3 region is CATSRETETQYF. The CDR3 nucleotides are TGTGCCACCAGCAGAGAAACGGAGACCCAGTACTTC. The variable domain in full, with the rest retrieved from reference TRBV15 and TRBJ2-5, is DAMVIQNPRYQVTQFGKPVTLSCSQTLNHNVMYWYQQKSSQAPKLLFHYYDKDFNNEADTPDNFQSRRPNTSFCFLDIRSPGLGDTAMYLCATSRETETQYFGPGTRLLVL.

This clonotype occurred a few times. J is TRBJ2-5 and V is TRBV20-1; D gene uncertain. The CDR3 runs 13 residues. V was cut by 0 bases and J by 1 base, with 6 bases left in between. Per the germline V gene, CDR1 is DFQATT and CDR2 is SNEGSKA (reference sequence). The CDR3 DNA is TGCAGTGCTAGAGATGTGATCCAAGAGACCCAGTACTTC. Its translation: CSARDVIQETQYF.

This clonotype was recorded a few times. J is TRBJ1-2 and V is TRBV5-1; D not resolved. The CDR3 extends over 13 amino acids. Germline V lookup: CDR1 SGHRS, CDR2 YFSETQ. The V gene lost 0 bases and the J gene lost 6 bases, with 9 bases spanning the gap. CDR3 DNA sequence: TGCGCCAGCAGCTTGGGCCAGTTCGATGGCTACACCTTC. Translated: CASSLGQFDGYTF.

This clonotype was seen a handful of times. The chain recombines TRBV4-2 with TRBJ2-1, with 7 nucleotides matching TRBD2. Losses at the gene ends were 0 bases for V and 0 bases for J; bases not matched to a gene: 8. CDR1 LGHNA and CDR2 YNFKEQ come from the germline V gene. The CDR3 length is 18 residues. The CDR3 loop is CASSQEVGGGVSYNEQFF. The CDR3 nucleotides read TGTGCCAGCAGCCAAGAGGTCGGCGGGGGAGTCTCCTACAATGAGCAGTTCTTC.

This clonotype was observed a handful of times. CDR3 DNA: TGTGCCAGCAGTCAAACCCCTTGGGATGAAGCTTTCTTT. It encodes CASSQTPWDEAFF. V usage is TRBV12-3 or TRBV12-4 and J usage is TRBJ1-1; unclear D gene. CDR3 size: 13 residues. V lost 5 bases and J 7 bases, leaving 14 bases between the germline ends.